This T cell receptor beta chain was identified in a study of OX40 agonist ivuxolimab in advanced cancers. Study background: Prior anti-PD-1, anti-PD-L1 or anti-CTLA-4 therapy did not bar entry, and less than 50% had some. Study-wide results and caveats: Both CD4+ and CD8+ T cell populations in blood had undergone clonal expansion by week 6 at 0.1 to 3.0 mg/kg.

The CDR3 covers 12 residues. Deletions cut 1 base from V and 7 bases from J, with 7 bases between. Germline CDR1 MGHRA, CDR2 YSYEKL. Data came from immunoSEQ multiplex PCR; TCRdb stores just in-frame clones and leaves some out. The data show 60,000 to 75,000 clones, 84% seen once. Worth noting for this clone: Its antigen is not identified.

The sequence came from an adult with an advanced solid tumor such as melanoma, head and neck, liver or kidney cancer. Sequencing used CD4+ or CD8+ T cells sorted from blood, obtained in a trial of the OX40 agonist ivuxolimab. The genes are TRBV4-1 and TRBJ1-1; no definite D call. The CDR3 DNA is TGCGCCAGCAGCCAAGGGTTAAGTGAAGCTTTCTTT. This codes for CASSQGLSEAFF.